This T cell receptor (beta chain) was profiled in a study of T cell responses to AZD1222 COVID-19 vaccine. Whole-study context: Second-dose recipients at about 4 or about 12 weeks were treated as one pooled group.

V was trimmed by 1 base and J by 8 bases, leaving 11 bases between them. Germline lookup yields CDR1 LNHDA and CDR2 SQIVND (reference sequence). The CDR3 loop spans 13 amino acids. General observations from the study: Baseline testing showed seropositivity in only six AZD1222 recipients. Researchers report vaccine-associated CD4 TCRs spanning spike, with dominance at 160-218 and 743-854. Females made up more of the donors, who were largely white British, and clonal diversity may have come out too low.

Method: immunoSEQ multiplex PCR; TCRdb's copy keeps in-frame clones and lacks some. The top ten clones hold 30% to 35% of a sample with fewer than 95,000 clones, around 91% of them seen once. Notes on this clone: The antigen is undetermined.

This material consisted of peripheral blood, taken on day 0 of AZD1222 vaccination. The clonotype originates from an adult in good health. This rearrangement joins TRBV19 to TRBJ1-2; tentatively, D is TRBD1 (6 bases). The CDR3 DNA reads as TGTGCCAGTAGTATAGCCGACAGGCTGGGCTACACCTTC. Translating gives CASSIADRLGYTF. Looking up the rest from reference TRBV19 and TRBJ1-2 gives the full variable domain: DGGITQSPKYLFRKEGQNVTLSCEQNLNHDAMYWYRQDPGQGLRLIYYSQIVNDFQKGDIAEGYSVSREKKESFPLTVTSAQKNPTAFYLCASSIADRLGYTFGSGTRLTVV.